The 22 T cell receptor beta chains below were found in one sample sequenced in a study of shared clonotypes between healthy human individuals. The naive CD8 subset, CD45RO-negative cells positively selected for CCR7, excluded terminally differentiated effector memory CD45RA+ cells. Clones were sequenced by immunoSEQ multiplex PCR, and TCRdb holds only the in-frame ones, with some missing. The table lists some 2,000,000 clones, about 95% of them singletons, with 0.9% to 1.3% in the top ten. Sequencing used naive CD8+ T cells sorted from blood. All receptors come from a young man in good health.

This rearrangement joins TRBV19 to TRBJ2-7; possibly TRBD2 for D (5 bases). Germline V lookup: CDR1 LNHDA, CDR2 SQIVND (reference sequence). The CDR3 spans 14 residues. The V and J ends lost 5 bases and 5 bases respectively, with 16 bases between them. CDR3 nucleotides: TGTGCCAGTAGTGTCGGAGGATTTTACGACGAGCAGTACTTC. It is translated as CASSVGGFYDEQYF.

This chain joins TRBV5-8 and TRBJ2-2; 7 bases match TRBD2. This CDR3 is 17 amino acids long. With V trimmed by 3 bases and J by 0 bases, 8 bases remained unmatched. Per the germline V gene, CDR1 is SGHTS and CDR2 is YDEGEE. CDR3 DNA: TGTGCCAGCAGCTGGATTCGACTAGCAGCGAACACCGGGGAGCTGTTTTTT. This codes for CASSWIRLAANTGELFF. The complete variable domain, with remaining parts taken from reference TRBV5-8 and TRBJ2-2, reads EAGVTQSPTHLIKTRGQQATLRCSPISGHTSVYWYQQALGLGLQFLLWYDEGEERNRGNFPPRFSGRQFPNYSSELNVNALELEDSALYLCASSWIRLAANTGELFFGEGSRLTVL.

Only one count was recorded for this clone. V gene TRBV13 combines with J gene TRBJ2-3; D is undetermined. Germline V gives CDR1 PRHDT, CDR2 FYEKMQ (reference sequence). This CDR3 region has 16 residues. With 0 bases removed from V and 6 bases from J, the gap between germline ends came to 16 bases. In DNA form, the CDR3 reads TGTGCCAGCAGCTTAGGCCTCGTTTCAGCGTCGGATACGCAGTATTTT. Amino acid sequence: CASSLGLVSASDTQYF. Full variable domain (outside the CDR3, taken from reference TRBV13 and TRBJ2-3): AAGVIQSPRHLIKEKRETATLKCYPIPRHDTVYWYQQGPGQDPQFLISFYEKMQSDKGSIPDRFSAQQFSDYHSELNMSSLELGDSALYFCASSLGLVSASDTQYFGPGTRLTVL.

As for this clone: Other nucleotide sequences from this sample produce the same CDR3. The chain links TRBV7-9 to TRBJ1-1; possible D gene TRBD1, 5 bases. Trimming pared 1 base from V and 1 base from J, leaving 7 bases between. The CDR3 contains 14 residues. Germline lookup yields CDR1 SEHNR and CDR2 FQNEAQ (reference sequence). CDR3 loop: CASSLVGGNTEAFF. The CDR3 nucleotides are TGTGCCAGCAGCTTAGTGGGGGGGAACACTGAAGCTTTCTTT.

This clone is a singleton in its sample. This chain links TRBV30 with TRBJ1-1, with D uncertain. Germline V gene data show CDR1 as GTSNPN and CDR2 as SVGIG (reference sequence). Between the trimmed V and J ends, which lost 7 bases and 6 bases, there was a span of 15 bases. The CDR3 totals 12 residues. This CDR3 is CALTVGLPEAFF. As DNA, the CDR3 is TGTGCCTTAACCGTTGGATTACCTGAAGCTTTCTTT.

This chain connects TRBV2 to TRBJ2-1; the match to TRBD1 covers 10 bases. CDR1 is SNHLY and CDR2 is FYNNEI in the germline V gene. Trimming removed 8 bases from V and 6 bases from J; junction bases left unmatched: 7. The CDR3 is 14 residues long. The CDR3 reads CASAPGQGTNEQFF. The CDR3 coding sequence is TGTGCCAGCGCTCCGGGACAGGGGACCAATGAGCAGTTCTTC.

This chain links TRBV18 with TRBJ2-7; D gene ambiguous. The CDR3 extends over 15 amino acids. Trimming removed 6 bases at V and 4 bases at J, with 19 bases between. The germline V gene encodes CDR1 KGHSH and CDR2 LQKENI. CDR3 DNA: TGTGCCAGCTCCCCTCGCGACAAGCAAGGGTACGAGCAGTACTTC. Protein: CASSPRDKQGYEQYF.

The chain is built from TRBV14 and TRBJ2-7; 10 positions agree with TRBD2. The CDR3 totals 17 residues. V was clipped by 4 bases and J by 2 bases; unmatched bases: 11. The germline V gene has CDR1 SGHDN and CDR2 FVKESK. The CDR3 coding sequence is TGTGCCAGCAGCCGTGATGTAGCGGGAGGATCCCCCTACGAGCAGTACTTC. It is translated as CASSRDVAGGSPYEQYF.

This clone was counted once. V and J are TRBV4-3 and TRBJ2-1; D not certain. CDR3 length: 13 residues. Per germline, CDR1 LGHNA and CDR2 YSLEER. V dropped 4 bases and J dropped 8 bases, with 12 bases sitting between them. The CDR3 reads CASSPDLVDEQFF. The CDR3 region has the DNA TGCGCCAGCAGCCCGGATCTAGTCGATGAGCAGTTCTTC.

Notes on this clone: At the DNA level, this CDR3 is encoded by other sequences in the same sample as well. The chain has TRBV27 and TRBJ2-7, with D hard to call. Deletions cut 2 bases from V and 0 bases from J, with 8 bases between. The germline V gene has CDR1 MNHEY and CDR2 SMNVEV (reference sequence). This CDR3 contains 14 residues. CDR3 sequence reads: CASSLAPSSYEQYF. The CDR3 DNA reads as TGTGCCAGCAGTTTAGCCCCGAGCTCCTACGAGCAGTACTTC.

J is TRBJ2-2 and V is TRBV5-1; the D is unclear. CDR1 is SGHRS and CDR2 is YFSETQ in the germline V gene. V was clipped by 7 bases and J by 2 bases, with 12 bases between them. This CDR3 has 14 amino acids. The CDR3 region is CASLIDINTGELFF. In DNA, the CDR3 is TGCGCCAGCTTAATCGACATTAACACCGGGGAGCTGTTTTTT.

The chain combines TRBV19 with TRBJ2-1; no clear D gene. Germline CDR1 and CDR2: LNHDA and SQIVND (reference sequence). The CDR3 contains 11 residues. Trimming took off 10 bases at V and 5 bases at J, with 9 bases between the two ends. CDR3 residues: CATGPHNEQFF. The DNA for the CDR3 is TGTGCCACCGGGCCTCACAATGAGCAGTTCTTC. The full variable domain, in which reference TRBV19 and TRBJ2-1 provide the parts outside the CDR3, is DGGITQSPKYLFRKEGQNVTLSCEQNLNHDAMYWYRQDPGQGLRLIYYSQIVNDFQKGDIAEGYSVSREKKESFPLTVTSAQKNPTAFYLCATGPHNEQFFGPGTRLTVL.

The gene calls are TRBV2 and TRBJ1-5, with D hard to call. V was trimmed by 6 bases and J by 4 bases, leaving 13 bases between them. The CDR3 runs to 14 residues. CDR1 is SNHLY and CDR2 is FYNNEI in the germline V gene. CDR3 bases: TGTGCCAGCAGACCTGGACCGGGAAATCAGCCCCAGCATTTT. Protein product: CASRPGPGNQPQHF.

The chain couples TRBV27 to TRBJ1-5; TRBD1 aligns across 8 bases. Per germline, CDR1 MNHEY and CDR2 SMNVEV (reference sequence). The V segment lost 4 bases and the J segment 4 bases; nucleotides outside the gene matches: 6. This CDR3 has 15 amino acids. Here the CDR3 DNA reads TGTGCCAGCAGTTATTCCGGACAGGGTAATCAGCCCCAGCATTTT. Translating gives CASSYSGQGNQPQHF.

This sequence joins TRBV30 and TRBJ2-7; TRBD1 might be the D (5 bases). The CDR3 length is 14 residues. Germline V gives CDR1 GTSNPN, CDR2 SVGIG (reference sequence). Trimming took off 2 bases at V and 3 bases at J, with 14 bases between the two ends. This chain's CDR3 is CAWSLRTPFYEQYF. In nucleotides, the CDR3 is TGTGCCTGGAGTCTCCGGACACCTTTCTACGAGCAGTACTTC.

V gene TRBV10-1 combines with J gene TRBJ2-2; D perhaps matches TRBD1 (6 bases). Germline CDR1 is WNHNN and CDR2 is SYGVQD (reference sequence). This CDR3 has 14 amino acids. Trimming pared 4 bases from V and 4 bases from J, leaving 10 bases between. The CDR3 here is CASSADRLTGELFF. The CDR3 DNA reads as TGCGCCAGCAGTGCGGACAGACTCACCGGGGAGCTGTTTTTT.

The chain employs TRBV7-9 and TRBJ2-1; 7 nucleotides line up with TRBD2. V gave up 3 bases and J gave up 7 bases; unmatched junction bases: 9. The CDR3 covers 15 residues. Per the germline V gene, CDR1 is SEHNR and CDR2 is FQNEAQ (reference sequence). The CDR3, as DNA: TGTGCCAGCAGCTTCGTGGGAGGGCCGGGGAATGAGCAGTTCTTC. Protein product: CASSFVGGPGNEQFF.

The chain's CDR3 is CASSQAGINQPQHF. The CDR3 region has the DNA TGTGCCAGCAGCCAAGCAGGGATCAATCAGCCCCAGCATTTT. The chain couples TRBV4-2 to TRBJ1-5; possibly TRBD1 for D (5 bases). Germline V CDR1 and CDR2: LGHNA, YNFKEQ. The V gene lost 1 base and the J gene lost 3 bases, with 7 bases spanning the gap. This CDR3 has 14 amino acids.

The chain has TRBV28 and TRBJ1-2; D gene ambiguous. Trimming pared 5 bases from V and 6 bases from J, leaving 7 bases between. CDR1 MDHEN and CDR2 SYDVKM come from the germline V gene. This CDR3 is 11 amino acids long. In DNA, the CDR3 is TGTGCCAGCAGTCCGAGAAATGGCTACACCTTC. As protein: CASSPRNGYTF.

This rearrangement joins TRBV10-3 to TRBJ2-3, with TRBD2 matching over 14 bases. The CDR3 covers 17 residues. CDR1 ENHRY and CDR2 SYGVKD come from the germline V gene. V gave up 0 bases and J gave up 5 bases; unmatched junction bases: 4. CDR3 nucleotides: TGTGCCATCAGTGAGTCGGGACTAGCGGGGGAGAAAGATACGCAGTATTTT. Its translation: CAISESGLAGEKDTQYF.

The rearrangement links TRBV15 to TRBJ2-7; no clear D. The germline V and J ends were trimmed by 5 bases and 4 bases, with 9 bases remaining between them. The CDR3 has 12 amino acids. CDR1 LNHNV and CDR2 YYDKDF come from the germline V gene (reference sequence). In DNA form, the CDR3 reads TGTGCCACCAGCCCTATGGGGTACGAGCAGTACTTC. Encoded protein: CATSPMGYEQYF.

The chain carries TRBV2 and TRBJ1-5; the match to TRBD1 covers 7 bases. This CDR3 is 15 amino acids long. V gave up 3 bases and J gave up 1 base; unmatched junction bases: 3. Germline values: CDR1 SNHLY, CDR2 FYNNEI. CDR3 sequence reads: CASSDRGQSNQPQHF. The CDR3 DNA reads TGTGCCAGCAGTGATAGGGGGCAGAGCAATCAGCCCCAGCATTTT.